The 26 T cell receptor beta chains below were found in one sample sequenced in a study of blood T cell repertoires in COVID-19. Method: immunoSEQ multiplex PCR; TCRdb's copy keeps in-frame clones and lacks some. This table holds 350,000 or so clones, 88% found once. The specimen sequenced was PBMCs or T cells enriched from blood (not recorded which). The receptor source for this set is a woman aged 25-40 years who had been exposed to COVID-19.

This sequence joins TRBV6-2 or TRBV6-3 and TRBJ1-2; 10 nucleotides align to TRBD1. CDR1 and CDR2 (germline): MNHEY, SVGEGT. The CDR3 runs 15 residues. V dropped 5 bases and J dropped 10; count of bases not matched to a gene: 13. The CDR3 region has the DNA TGTGCCAGCAGTCCCCTCCCCGGGACAGGGGTCGACTACACCTTC. Translating it yields CASSPLPGTGVDYTF.

The chain joins TRBV30 to TRBJ2-7; no definite D call. V lost 1 base and J lost 2, with 9 bases in between. The CDR3 length is 13 residues. Looked up from germline, CDR1 is GTSNPN and CDR2 is SVGIG (reference sequence). The DNA of the CDR3 is TGTGCCTGGAGTGGGGCGATCACCTACGAGCAGTACTTC. This encodes CAWSGAITYEQYF.

This clone has just one count. The J gene is TRBJ1-5, the V gene TRBV13; D not certain. Germline lookup yields CDR1 PRHDT and CDR2 FYEKMQ (reference sequence). Trimming cost V 6 bases and J 3 bases, with 12 bases left between them. The CDR3 consists of 14 residues. The CDR3 sequence is CASSPGRINQPQHF. The CDR3, as DNA: TGTGCCAGCAGTCCCGGGAGAATCAATCAGCCCCAGCATTTT.

This rearrangement joins TRBV19 to TRBJ1-1, with D possibly TRBD1 on 6 matching bases. CDR3 length: 15 residues. V was clipped by 6 bases and J by 0 bases, with 14 bases between them. Looked up from germline, CDR1 is LNHDA and CDR2 is SQIVND (reference sequence). The CDR3 region is CASSAGQFLNTEAFF. Written as DNA, the CDR3 is TGTGCCAGTAGCGCCGGACAGTTCCTGAACACTGAAGCTTTCTTT.

The V and J genes are TRBV28 and TRBJ1-4; 7 nucleotides align to TRBD1. Trimming at V came to 0 bases and at J to 7 bases, leaving 8 bases not matched to a gene. Germline V gene sequence: CDR1 MDHEN, CDR2 SYDVKM. CDR3 length equals 16 residues. CDR3 DNA sequence: TGTGCCAGCAGTTTATGGACAGGGTCTTCGGGTGAAAAACTGTTTTTT. It yields the protein CASSLWTGSSGEKLFF. The full variable domain, its missing parts supplied by reference TRBV28 and TRBJ1-4, is DVKVTQSSRYLVKRTGEKVFLECVQDMDHENMFWYRQDPGLGLRLIYFSYDVKMKEKGDIPEGYSVSREKKERFSLILESASTNQTSMYLCASSLWTGSSGEKLFFGSGTQLSVL.

CDR3 nucleotides: TGCAGCGCCCGGGTGGGCAATGAGCAGTTCTTC. It yields the protein CSARVGNEQFF. The rearrangement uses TRBV29-1 and TRBJ2-1; D unclear. The CDR3 spans 11 residues. Germline-derived CDR1 and CDR2 are SQVTM and ANQGSEA. Trimming cost V 7 bases and J 6 bases, with 10 bases left between them.

The J gene is TRBJ2-7, the V gene TRBV10-3, with D perhaps TRBD1 (5 bases). V dropped 7 bases and J dropped 0 bases, with 13 bases sitting between them. The length of the CDR3 is 14 residues. The germline V gene has CDR1 ENHRY and CDR2 SYGVKD. The CDR3 spells CAIKGTGSSYEQYF. The CDR3 coding sequence is TGTGCCATCAAGGGTACAGGCAGCTCCTACGAGCAGTACTTC.

The chain links TRBV19 to TRBJ1-5; D may be TRBD1 (6 bases). V gave up 7 bases and J gave up 2 bases, with 12 bases separating them. The CDR3 has 14 residues. Germline V gene sequence: CDR1 LNHDA, CDR2 SQIVND (reference sequence). The CDR3 here is CASTLGGRNQPQHF. The CDR3 DNA follows: TGTGCCAGTACCCTGGGGGGGCGCAATCAGCCCCAGCATTTT.

The rearrangement uses TRBV10-2 and TRBJ1-6; 9 bases map to TRBD1. Trimming removed 1 base from V and 4 bases from J; junction bases left unmatched: 20. Per the germline V gene, CDR1 is WSHSY and CDR2 is SAAADI. The CDR3 extends over 22 amino acids. CDR3 sequence reads: CASSEWGVLGTGLHGYNSPLHF. CDR3 in DNA: TGCGCCAGCAGTGAGTGGGGGGTTTTGGGGACAGGGCTCCACGGATATAATTCACCCCTCCACTTT.

The rearrangement joins TRBV18 to TRBJ2-5, with 9 bases matching TRBD1. This CDR3 has 16 amino acids. From germline, CDR1 is KGHSH and CDR2 LQKENI. V shed 3 bases and J 5 bases; nucleotides not matched to a gene: 10. The CDR3 region has the DNA TGTGCCAGCTCACCGAACCCGGGACAGGGTCTTGAGACCCAGTACTTC. Its translation: CASSPNPGQGLETQYF. The whole variable domain, filled in from reference TRBV18 and TRBJ2-5, reads NAGVMQNPRHLVRRRGQEARLRCSPMKGHSHVYWYRQLPEEGLKFMVYLQKENIIDESGMPKERFSAEFPKEGPSILRIQQVVRGDSAAYFCASSPNPGQGLETQYFGPGTRLLVL.

This clone was seen a single time. This sequence joins TRBV9 and TRBJ2-2, with 7 bases fitting TRBD1. CDR3 length equals 15 residues. The V gene end was trimmed by 4 bases and the J gene end by 6 bases; junction bases not matched to a gene: 9. CDR1 SGDLS and CDR2 YYNGEE come from the germline V gene. CDR3 loop: CASSLGTAFAGELFF. CDR3 sequence (DNA): TGTGCCAGCAGCCTGGGGACAGCGTTCGCCGGGGAGCTGTTTTTT.

J is TRBJ2-1 and V is TRBV7-9, with D tentatively TRBD1 (6 bases). The CDR3 is 12 amino acids. Trimming took off 5 bases at V and 9 bases at J, with 11 bases between the two ends. Germline-derived CDR1 and CDR2 are SEHNR and FQNEAQ (reference sequence). The CDR3 nucleotides are TGTGCCAGCAGCATGGGGGCCGGTGAGCAGTTCTTC. Translation gives CASSMGAGEQFF.

The chain is built from TRBV5-8 and TRBJ2-5; tentatively, D is TRBD2 (5 bases). V was cut by 7 bases and J by 1 base, with 17 bases left in between. There are 15 residues in the CDR3. Germline V gene lookup returns CDR1 SGHTS and CDR2 YDEGEE. The DNA for the CDR3 is TGTGCCAGCGCCACTCGACGGGATTTCCAAGAGACCCAGTACTTC. Its protein is CASATRRDFQETQYF.

The chain employs TRBV7-3 and TRBJ2-3, with 7 bases that match TRBD2. The CDR3 length is 16 residues. V lost 3 bases to trimming and J lost 1 base; unmatched junction nucleotides: 7. The germline V gene encodes CDR1 SGHTA and CDR2 FQGTGA. The DNA for the CDR3 is TGTGCCAGCAGCTTTAGGGAGGGAATTGGCACAGATACGCAGTATTTT. Translation gives CASSFREGIGTDTQYF.

The V and J genes are TRBV7-9 and TRBJ2-1; TRBD2 matches 11 bases. With 2 bases clipped from V and 7 bases from J, the junction kept 7 bases outside the gene matches. The CDR3 contains 16 residues. The germline V gene has CDR1 SEHNR and CDR2 FQNEAQ (reference sequence). The CDR3 loop reads CASSLLATSGVNEQFF. The CDR3 nucleotides read TGTGCCAGCAGCTTACTCGCGACTAGCGGGGTGAATGAGCAGTTCTTC.

The rearrangement uses TRBV20-1 and TRBJ2-7, with TRBD2 matching over 7 bases. Trimming took 3 bases from V and 2 from J; bases not matched to a gene: 13. Looked up from germline, CDR1 is DFQATT and CDR2 is SNEGSKA (reference sequence). This CDR3 is built from 16 residues. In DNA, the CDR3 is TGCAGTGCTAGTAGAGGATTCCTAAGCGGGGCCTACGAGCAGTACTTC. Encoded protein: CSASRGFLSGAYEQYF.

A remark on this clone: One end of the junction varies from germline; a read error may be responsible. The chain uses TRBV3-1 (or the pseudogene TRBV3-2) and TRBJ2-5, with D maybe TRBD1 (6 bases). Germline loops: CDR1 LGHDT, CDR2 YNNKEL (reference sequence). The CDR3 has 13 amino acids. In nucleotides, the CDR3 is TGTGCCAGCCGCCACAGGGTGCAAGAGACCCAGTACTTC. Translating it yields CASRHRVQETQYF.

The rearrangement joins TRBV3-1 (or the pseudogene TRBV3-2) to TRBJ2-1, with a weak D call TRBD2 (5 bases). The V end was cut by 4 bases, the J end by 3 bases, with 16 bases between. CDR3 length: 16 amino acids. Per the germline V gene, CDR1 is LGHDT and CDR2 is YNNKEL (reference sequence). This CDR3 reads CASSPLLAVGYNEQFF. The CDR3 DNA reads as TGTGCCAGCAGCCCCCTTCTAGCCGTCGGCTACAATGAGCAGTTCTTC.

This clone was recorded once. The chain recombines TRBV5-1 with TRBJ2-1, with D maybe TRBD2 (7 bases). Germline loops: CDR1 SGHRS, CDR2 YFSETQ. V was clipped by 5 bases and J by 3 bases, with 12 bases between them. The CDR3 has 14 residues. CDR3 region: CASREGEGYNEQFF. The CDR3 DNA reads as TGCGCCAGCAGAGAGGGGGAGGGCTACAATGAGCAGTTCTTC.

The rearrangement joins TRBV6-5 to TRBJ2-7; 8 nucleotides align to TRBD1. There are 16 residues in the CDR3. V lost 0 bases, J lost 2 bases, and 6 bases stayed unmatched. Germline CDR1 is MNHEY and CDR2 is SVGAGI. The DNA of the CDR3 is TGTGCCAGCAGTTACTCTCGTTGGGACAGGACCTACGAGCAGTACTTC. This gives the protein CASSYSRWDRTYEQYF.

The chain carries TRBV27 and TRBJ1-2; TRBD1 aligns across 8 bases. CDR1 is MNHEY, CDR2 SMNVEV, per germline (reference sequence). The CDR3 is 15 amino acids. V lost 6 bases, J lost 2 bases, and 8 bases stayed unmatched. CDR3 sequence: CASRPMTGANYGYTF. In nucleotides, the CDR3 is TGTGCCAGCAGGCCTATGACAGGGGCGAACTATGGCTACACCTTC.

This sequence joins TRBV11-2 and TRBJ2-5; the D gene is possibly TRBD1 (7 bases). This CDR3 is built from 13 residues. V was cut by 7 bases and J by 8 bases, with 17 bases left in between. From germline, CDR1 is SGHAT and CDR2 FQNNGV. The DNA of the CDR3 is TGTGCCAGCAACCCAGGGGGGCAGGGAACCCAGTACTTC. Its protein product is CASNPGGQGTQYF.

The chain is built from TRBV11-3 and TRBJ2-7; 7 nucleotides match TRBD1. The germline CDR1 and CDR2 sequences are SGHNT and YENEEA. The CDR3 has 14 amino acids. V dropped 4 bases and J dropped 2; count of bases not matched to a gene: 5. The CDR3 spells CASSYQTGPYEQYF. The DNA of the CDR3 is TGTGCCAGCAGCTACCAGACAGGGCCCTACGAGCAGTACTTC.

This chain uses TRBV7-9 with TRBJ2-7, with TRBD2 matching 8 bases. The CDR3 length is 16 residues. Germline V gene sequence: CDR1 SEHNR, CDR2 FQNEAQ (reference sequence). V shed 3 bases, J shed 7 bases, and the junction held 14 bases outside the gene matches. The CDR3 spells CASSFVGGRNPTEQYF. CDR3 nucleotides: TGTGCCAGCAGCTTCGTCGGCGGGAGGAACCCTACGGAGCAGTACTTC.

Here the CDR3 reads CASTGTSGENEQFF. The CDR3 coding sequence is TGTGCCAGCACCGGGACTAGCGGGGAGAATGAGCAGTTCTTC. This rearrangement joins TRBV28 to TRBJ2-1, with 13 bases fitting TRBD2. CDR1 is MDHEN and CDR2 is SYDVKM in the germline V gene. Germline trimming cut 7 bases from V and 7 bases from J; bases unmatched to any gene: 4. This CDR3 is built from 14 residues.

The rearrangement joins TRBV27 to TRBJ2-7; 11 bases are a match to TRBD1. The CDR3 is 16 residues long. CDR1 is MNHEY, CDR2 SMNVEV, per germline (reference sequence). V was clipped by 4 bases and J by 6 bases; unmatched bases: 11. DNA of the CDR3: TGTGCCAGCAGTTCCCCCTCCGGGACAGGGGGGATCGAGCAGTACTTC. Amino acid sequence: CASSSPSGTGGIEQYF.